This TCR beta chain was recorded in a study of beta chain bispecific antibodies for T cell cancers. Whole-study context: HPB-ALL carried surface TRBV5-5, while Jurkat carried TRBV12-3.

The study, taken as a whole, reports: Most targeted TRBV signal came from the leukemia cell line cells, not normal T cells.

This CDR3 comprises 14 residues. CDR1 is SGHAT, CDR2 FQNNGV, per germline. V lost 5 bases, J lost 0 bases, and 8 bases lay in between. Either OKT3 anti-CD3 antibody or CD3/CD28 beads expanded T cells from blood mononuclear cells over roughly three days. IL-2 (approximately 100 IU/ml) and IL-7 (roughly 5 ng/ml) supported the T cell cultures. Unique molecular identifier barcodes measured each clonotype's abundance. One entry per CDR3 protein, called by TCRdb with MiXCR from the 5' RACE reads. The sample gives approximately 15,000 distinct CDR3 sequences, less than 2.5% of which show up once; 6.9% is in the top ten. This clonotype occurred many times. The antigen is unknown.

V is TRBV11-2 and J is TRBJ2-4; D possibly corresponds to TRBD2 (5 bases). What was sequenced was healthy donor T cells cultured with leukemia cells. The source of this sequence is a human donor in good health. Some clones in this sample may be carry-over from other donors' samples. CDR3 nucleotide sequence: TGTGCCAGCAGCCTGCGGGTAGCCAAAAACATTCAGTACTTC. This encodes CASSLRVAKNIQYF. Supplemented by reference TRBV11-2 and TRBJ2-4, the full variable domain reads EAGVAQSPRYKIIEKRQSVAFWCNPISGHATLYWYQQILGQGPKLLIQFQNNGVVDDSQLPKDRFSAERLKGVDSTLKIQPAKLEDSAVYLCASSLRVAKNIQYFGAGTRLSVL.